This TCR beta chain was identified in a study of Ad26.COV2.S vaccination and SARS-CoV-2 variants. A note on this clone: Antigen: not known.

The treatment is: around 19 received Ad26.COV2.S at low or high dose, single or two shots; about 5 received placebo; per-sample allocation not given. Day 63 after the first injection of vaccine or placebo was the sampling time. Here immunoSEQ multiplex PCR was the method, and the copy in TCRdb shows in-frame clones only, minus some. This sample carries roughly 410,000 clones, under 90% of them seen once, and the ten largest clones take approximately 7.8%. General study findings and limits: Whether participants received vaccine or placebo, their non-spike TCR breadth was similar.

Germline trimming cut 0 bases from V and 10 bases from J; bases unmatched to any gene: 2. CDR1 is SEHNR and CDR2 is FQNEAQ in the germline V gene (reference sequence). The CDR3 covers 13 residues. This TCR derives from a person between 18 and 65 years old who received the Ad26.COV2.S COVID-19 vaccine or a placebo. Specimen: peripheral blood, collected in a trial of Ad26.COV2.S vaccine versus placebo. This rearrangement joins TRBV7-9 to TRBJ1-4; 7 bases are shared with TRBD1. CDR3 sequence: CASSLARTGKLFF. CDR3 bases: TGTGCCAGCAGCTTAGCCAGGACAGGAAAACTGTTTTTT.